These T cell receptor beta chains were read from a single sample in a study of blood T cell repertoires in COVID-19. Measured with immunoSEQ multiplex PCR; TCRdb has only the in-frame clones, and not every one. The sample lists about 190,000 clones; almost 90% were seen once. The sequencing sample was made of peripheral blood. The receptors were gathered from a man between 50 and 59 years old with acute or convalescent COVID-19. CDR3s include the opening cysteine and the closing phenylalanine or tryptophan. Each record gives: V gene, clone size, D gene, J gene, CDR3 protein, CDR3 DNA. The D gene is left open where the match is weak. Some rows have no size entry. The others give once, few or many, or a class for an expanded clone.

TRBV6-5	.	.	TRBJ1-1	CASSSRTALNTEAFF	TGTGCCAGCAGTTCCCGGACAGCCCTGAACACTGAAGCTTTCTTT
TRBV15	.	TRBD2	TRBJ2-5	CATSREKTSGSGGGGQYF	TGTGCCACCAGCAGAGAAAAGACTAGCGGATCGGGTGGGGGTGGCCAGTACTTC
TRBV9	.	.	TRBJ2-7	CASSADGVKNEQYF	TGTGCCAGCAGCGCGGACGGGGTGAAGAACGAGCAGTACTTC
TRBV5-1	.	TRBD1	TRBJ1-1	CASSPQGGDTEAFF	TGCGCCAGCAGCCCACAGGGGGGGGACACTGAAGCTTTCTTT
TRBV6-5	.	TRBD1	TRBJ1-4	CASNKDRGSEKLFF	TGTGCCAGCAACAAGGACAGGGGGAGCGAAAAACTGTTTTTT
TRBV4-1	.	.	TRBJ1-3	CASSRTGTTVGGNTIYF	TGCGCCAGCAGCCGAACGGGGACAACGGTGGGTGGAAACACCATATATTTT
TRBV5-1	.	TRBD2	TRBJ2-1	CASSLSSGGLGAYNEQFF	TGCGCCAGCAGCTTGTCCAGCGGGGGACTGGGGGCCTACAATGAGCAGTTCTTC
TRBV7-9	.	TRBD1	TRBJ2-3	CASRRVGTDTDTQYF	TGTGCCAGCAGGAGAGTTGGGACAGACACAGATACGCAGTATTTT
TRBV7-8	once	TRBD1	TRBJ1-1	CASSFSRQGNTEAFF	TGTGCCAGCAGCTTCTCCAGACAGGGGAACACTGAAGCTTTCTTT
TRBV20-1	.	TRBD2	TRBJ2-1	CSASASGGERLF	TGCAGTGCTAGTGCTAGCGGGGGCGAAAGGCTCTTC
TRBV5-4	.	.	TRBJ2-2	CASSLVYSTATGGELFF	TGTGCCAGCAGCTTGGTATATTCGACAGCTACAGGCGGGGAGCTGTTTTTT
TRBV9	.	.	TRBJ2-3	CASSVVGGSTDTQYF	TGTGCCAGCAGCGTAGTGGGCGGGAGCACAGATACGCAGTATTTT
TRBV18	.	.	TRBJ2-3	CASSPKSGFPDTQYF	TGTGCCAGCTCACCAAAATCAGGGTTTCCAGATACGCAGTATTTT
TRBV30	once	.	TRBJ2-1	CAWAEDRRGEQFF	TGTGCCTGGGCCGAAGACAGGCGTGGTGAGCAGTTCTTC
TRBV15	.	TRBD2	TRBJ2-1	CATSRDYGGRMGNEQFF	TGTGCCACCAGCAGAGATTATGGCGGGAGGATGGGAAATGAGCAGTTCTTC
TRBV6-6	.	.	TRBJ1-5	CASSYSSSNQPQHF	TGTGCCAGCAGTTACTCCAGTAGCAATCAGCCCCAGCATTTT